The present T cell receptor beta chain was sequenced within a study of B cell selection in AIRE deficiency. Study results and caveats: Shorter CDR3s marked shared Treg sequences, biased toward few non-templated insertions. Around 30% of healthy-shared Treg TCRbeta sequences appeared in patient Tconv cells.

The CDR3 is made up of 14 amino acids. CDR1 and CDR2 from the germline V gene are WNHNN and SYGVQD (reference sequence). The V end lost 2 bases, the J end lost 2 bases, and 9 bases lay between the germline ends. The method was immunoSEQ multiplex PCR; TCRdb's version includes in-frame clones alone and lacks a portion of them. The sample holds approximately 22,000 clones, nearly 95% seen once. Points on this clone: Its specificity is unknown.

The regulatory T cell sort gate was CD4+CD25hiCD127low/negative. Sequences were obtained from CD4+CD25+ Tregs sorted from PBMCs. The chain recombines TRBV10-1 with TRBJ2-5; D is perhaps TRBD2 (6 bases). The TCR sequence derives from a human donor in good health. The CDR3 sequence is CASSESSGQETQYF. The CDR3 region has the DNA TGCGCCAGCAGTGAGAGTAGCGGTCAAGAGACCCAGTACTTC.